Below are 12 T cell receptor beta chains sequenced from a single sample in a study of naive and memory T cell subsets (dated by TCRdb to the late 2010s). Paper-wide results and their limitations: A few larger clonotypes were present in naive repertoires, especially CD8 naive repertoires, and these clonotypes were possibly memory cells re-expressing CD45RA.

The library was obtained by UMI-ligation and nested PCR. Data came from an Illumina MiSeq. The beta constant-region primer was an equimolar mix of two oligonucleotides covering both TRBC1 and TRBC2. Four rounds of PCR, combining the SP2 primer with nested alpha and beta constant-region primers, were used to amplify the ligated cDNA. Using fastp at Q25 and MiXCR, TCRdb reprocessed the public reads and kept productive beta chains. Every CDR3 protein is listed once, alongside the most common genes and DNA of its rows. This sample gives approximately 140,000 distinct CDR3 sequences in total; more than 15% of them show up just once. The top ten hold roughly 0.68% of the sample. Their target antigens are unknown. The sequencing sample was made of naive CD8+ T cells from blood. The cell subset or site label corresponds to: naive T cells, CD45RA high CD27+. These receptors all stem from a human donor in good health.

This clonotype was detected a few times. The J gene is TRBJ1-1, the V gene TRBV15; 9 bases line up with TRBD1. Trimming at V came to 3 bases and at J to 7 bases, leaving 9 bases not matched to a gene. The CDR3 loop spans 15 amino acids. Germline V gene data show CDR1 as LNHNV and CDR2 as YYDKDF (reference sequence). CDR3 DNA: TGTGCCACCAGCAGGGACAGGGGAGACGGCTTTGAAGCTTTCTTT. Protein sequence: CATSRDRGDGFEAFF.

The J gene is TRBJ2-1, the V gene TRBV15, with D possibly matching TRBD2 (6 bases). Per germline, CDR1 LNHNV and CDR2 YYDKDF (reference sequence). Trimming removed 3 bases from V and 0 bases from J, with 15 bases in between. This CDR3 is built from 17 residues. CDR3 nucleotides: TGTGCCACCAGCAGCCCCTCGGCGGGAAGCTCCTACAATGAGCAGTTCTTC. This codes for CATSSPSAGSSYNEQFF.

This clonotype was found a few times. The rearrangement uses TRBV27 and TRBJ2-7; 7 bases are a match to TRBD2. The CDR3 extends over 12 amino acids. CDR1 and CDR2 (germline): MNHEY, SMNVEV (reference sequence). V was clipped by 3 bases and J by 10 bases; unmatched bases: 6. CDR3 amino acids: CASSFPSGDQYF. The CDR3 DNA reads TGTGCCAGCAGTTTCCCCAGCGGGGACCAGTACTTC.

This clonotype was seen a handful of times. This rearrangement joins TRBV12-3 or TRBV12-4 to TRBJ2-7, with 12 positions matching TRBD2. With V trimmed by 5 bases and J by 7 bases, 6 bases remained unmatched. This CDR3 has 14 residues. The CDR3 spells CASSRLAGVGEQYF. As DNA, the CDR3 is TGTGCCAGCAGTCGACTAGCGGGAGTGGGGGAGCAGTACTTC.

The genes are TRBV7-9 and TRBJ2-3; the D gene is possibly TRBD2 (5 bases). The CDR3 has 15 amino acids. Germline V lookup: CDR1 SEHNR, CDR2 FQNEAQ (reference sequence). Between the trimmed V and J ends, which lost 5 bases and 3 bases, there was a span of 15 bases. The CDR3 is CASSRFSATTDTQYF. The CDR3 coding sequence is TGTGCCAGCAGCCGCTTTAGCGCTACAACAGATACGCAGTATTTT.

The chain has TRBV2 and TRBJ1-5; D is unresolved. The germline V and J ends were trimmed by 2 bases and 5 bases, with 13 bases remaining between them. The CDR3 loop spans 15 amino acids. The germline V gene encodes CDR1 SNHLY and CDR2 FYNNEI. The CDR3: CASSETLGTDQPQHF. As DNA, the CDR3 is TGTGCCAGCAGTGAAACCTTGGGTACTGATCAGCCCCAGCATTTT.

This clonotype showed up just a few times. This chain links TRBV9 with TRBJ2-5, with 10 bases aligning to TRBD2. V lost 3 bases and J lost 1; bases outside the gene matches: 9. Germline CDR1 and CDR2: SGDLS and YYNGEE. This CDR3 contains 17 residues. CDR3 sequence (DNA): TGTGCCAGCAGCGAACCGGCCGGGACTAGCGCCCAAGAGACCCAGTACTTC. It codes for CASSEPAGTSAQETQYF.

Comment on this clonotype: An end of the junction differs from the germline gene, which may be a read error. The gene calls are TRBV13 and TRBJ1-5, with 9 bases lining up with TRBD1. This CDR3 comprises 14 residues. Per the germline V gene, CDR1 is PRHDT and CDR2 is FYEKMQ (reference sequence). The chain's CDR3 is CASSLGTGSRPQHF. The CDR3 DNA reads TGTGCCAGCAGTTTAGGGACAGGGAGTCGGCCCCAGCATTTT.

This chain joins TRBV6-2 or TRBV6-3 and TRBJ2-1; unclear D gene. The germline V gene encodes CDR1 MNHEY and CDR2 SVGEGT. The CDR3 totals 13 residues. V was pared by 6 bases and J by 6 bases, with 12 bases between. The CDR3 nucleotides are TGTGCCAGCAGAGATCGGACGGTCAATGAGCAGTTCTTC. Amino acid sequence: CASRDRTVNEQFF.

V and J are TRBV19 and TRBJ1-2; 7 bases line up with TRBD1. Trimming at V came to 5 bases and at J to 7 bases, leaving 19 bases not matched to a gene. CDR3 length equals 17 residues. The germline V gene has CDR1 LNHDA and CDR2 SQIVND (reference sequence). In DNA, the CDR3 is TGTGCCAGTAGTCCAACCTCCGGGACAGCGGGGCTTTTTGGCTACACCTTC. Residues: CASSPTSGTAGLFGYTF.

The rearrangement uses TRBV7-6 and TRBJ2-7, with unresolved D. This CDR3 contains 15 residues. Trimming pared 5 bases from V and 2 bases from J, leaving 16 bases between. Germline CDR1 is SGHVS and CDR2 is FNYEAQ. The CDR3 here is CASSPDLQRTYEQYF. The CDR3 nucleotides read TGTGCCAGCAGCCCTGACTTACAAAGGACCTACGAGCAGTACTTC.

This chain joins TRBV7-2 and TRBJ1-1; D may be TRBD1 (5 bases). Germline V gene data show CDR1 as SGHTA and CDR2 as FQGNSA. The CDR3 is 14 amino acids. V was clipped by 3 bases and J by 2 bases, with 10 bases between them. CDR3 residues: CASSFSGINTEAFF. Written as DNA, the CDR3 is TGTGCCAGCAGCTTTTCAGGGATCAACACTGAAGCTTTCTTT. Combining the CDR3 with reference TRBV7-2 and TRBJ1-1 gives the whole variable domain GAGVSQSPSNKVTEKGKDVELRCDPISGHTALYWYRQSLGQGLEFLIYFQGNSAPDKSGLPSDRFSAERTGGSVSTLTIQRTQQEDSAVYLCASSFSGINTEAFFGQGTRLTVV.